The 30 T cell receptor beta chains below come from one sample, sequenced in a study of blood T cells in healthy people across ages (dated by TCRdb to the mid-2010s). Library construction relied on 5' RACE. TCRdb lists the instrument as Illumina HiSeq 2500. A second PCR of about 7 to 12 cycles was performed with a sample-barcoded 5' primer and a J-beta primer mix. TCRdb reworked the public reads: Q25 trimming with fastp, MiXCR clone assembly, productive beta chains retained. Records with the same CDR3 protein are collapsed into one entry carrying the most frequent genes and DNA. The sample table records about 720,000 distinct CDR3 sequences; 25% of these occur just once. The top ten clonotypes cover more than 3% of the sample. These data were likewise used in another study, on T cells of mothers and their children.

The specimen sequenced was blood. The receptors here all came from a boy aged 10-17 years in good health.

The J gene is TRBJ1-5, the V gene TRBV28; D may be TRBD1 (5 bases). This CDR3 comprises 17 residues. CDR1 MDHEN and CDR2 SYDVKM come from the germline V gene. V was pared by 5 bases and J by 2 bases, with 19 bases between. The CDR3 sequence is CASSPLTWGVGNQPQHF. The CDR3 DNA reads as TGTGCCAGCAGTCCATTAACCTGGGGGGTAGGCAATCAGCCCCAGCATTTT.

The CDR3 sequence: CASRAGSSYEQYF. In DNA, the CDR3 is TGTGCCAGCAGGGCGGGTTCCTCCTACGAGCAGTACTTC. The gene calls are TRBV28 and TRBJ2-7; a possible D gene is TRBD2 (5 bases). The V gene's germline CDR1 is MDHEN and CDR2 SYDVKM. The CDR3 loop spans 13 amino acids. V was trimmed by 6 bases and J by 0 bases, leaving 9 bases between them.

The chain is built from TRBV9 and TRBJ2-2; possibly TRBD1 or TRBD2 for D (5 bases each). Germline V gene sequence: CDR1 SGDLS, CDR2 YYNGEE. Trimming removed 1 base from V and 1 base from J, with 17 bases in between. The CDR3 totals 18 residues. CDR3 amino acids: CASSVTSRDALNTGELFF. Written as DNA, the CDR3 is TGTGCCAGCAGCGTAACGAGTCGGGACGCTCTGAACACCGGGGAGCTGTTTTTT.

In this sample, this clonotype turned up a few times. V usage is TRBV7-3 and J usage is TRBJ1-6; TRBD1 matches 7 bases. V shed 6 bases and J 7 bases; nucleotides not matched to a gene: 3. In germline, CDR1 is SGHTA, CDR2 FQGTGA. The CDR3 contains 13 residues. The CDR3 spells CASRLDRNSPLHF. In DNA form, the CDR3 reads TGTGCCAGCAGACTGGACAGGAATTCACCCCTCCACTTT.

A few counts support this clonotype. This chain uses TRBV4-1 with TRBJ2-3; 12 bases map to TRBD2. The CDR3 sequence is 17 residues long. CDR1 and CDR2 (germline): MGHRA, YSYEKL. V gave up 1 base and J gave up 7 bases; unmatched junction bases: 9. The CDR3 nucleotides are TGCGCCAGCAGCCAAGTGACTAGCGGGAGTTTTGGAAATACGCAGTATTTT. Protein: CASSQVTSGSFGNTQYF.

The V and J genes are TRBV28 and TRBJ2-5; D assignment may be TRBD1 or TRBD2 (5 bases each). The V and J ends lost 2 bases and 7 bases respectively, with 20 bases between them. The CDR3 is 16 residues long. The germline CDR1 and CDR2 sequences are MDHEN and SYDVKM. The CDR3 nucleotides read TGTGCCAGCAGTTTAGAGGGAAAGGGGCCCTGGGCGACCCAGTACTTC. It yields the protein CASSLEGKGPWATQYF.

The rearrangement joins TRBV5-1 to TRBJ2-7; D is perhaps TRBD1 or TRBD2 (6 bases each). V lost 4 bases and J 7 bases, leaving 18 bases between the germline ends. CDR3 length: 14 amino acids. The germline V gene has CDR1 SGHRS and CDR2 YFSETQ. The CDR3, as DNA: TGCGCCAGCAGCAGGGGGGCTCCCGACAGGGAGCAGTACTTC. This translates into CASSRGAPDREQYF.

This clonotype was seen a handful of times. This sequence joins TRBV9 and TRBJ1-2; TRBD1 might be the D (5 bases). Between the trimmed V and J ends, which lost 4 bases and 4 bases, there was a span of 26 bases. Looked up from germline, CDR1 is SGDLS and CDR2 is YYNGEE. The CDR3 extends over 18 amino acids. In DNA, the CDR3 is TGTGCCAGCAGCCCCCTCCGTTGGGGACTGACTCCGCTCTATGGCTACACCTTC. This codes for CASSPLRWGLTPLYGYTF.

This clonotype was counted only a few times. This chain connects TRBV7-8 to TRBJ1-3; possibly TRBD1 for D (5 bases). The germline V gene has CDR1 SGHVS and CDR2 FQNEAQ. This CDR3 is 16 amino acids long. Trimming took 0 bases from V and 0 from J, leaving 9 bases between them. The CDR3 is CASSLATASSGNTIYF. CDR3 nucleotide sequence: TGTGCCAGCAGCTTAGCGACAGCGAGCTCTGGAAACACCATATATTTT.

This sequence joins TRBV14 and TRBJ1-2; D is unresolved. The CDR3 is 13 amino acids. The V gene's germline CDR1 is SGHDN and CDR2 FVKESK. The V end was cut by 5 bases, the J end by 8 bases, with 15 bases between. The CDR3 region is CASSAQYLGGYTF. The CDR3 DNA reads TGTGCCAGCAGCGCTCAGTACCTAGGAGGCTACACCTTC. The whole variable domain, filled in from reference TRBV14 and TRBJ1-2, reads EAGVTQFPSHSVIEKGQTVTLRCDPISGHDNLYWYRRVMGKEIKFLLHFVKESKQDESGMPNNRFLAERTGGTYSTLKVQPAELEDSGVYFCASSAQYLGGYTFGSGTRLTVV.

This clonotype was seen a few times. The V and J genes are TRBV20-1 and TRBJ2-7, with D possibly being TRBD2 (6 bases). In germline, CDR1 is DFQATT, CDR2 SNEGSKA (reference sequence). The CDR3 has 14 residues. Trimming left V 4 bases short and J 1 base short, with 14 bases between. CDR3 protein: CSAINMGGSYEQYF. The DNA of the CDR3 is TGCAGTGCTATTAATATGGGGGGATCCTACGAGCAGTACTTC.

Only a few counts were recorded for this clonotype. The chain uses TRBV20-1 and TRBJ2-7, with 9 bases that match TRBD1. The junction had 9 bases not matched to a gene; V was cut back by 6 bases and J by 0 bases. Germline loops: CDR1 DFQATT, CDR2 SNEGSKA (reference sequence). The CDR3 runs 15 residues. The CDR3 region has the DNA TGCAGTGCCCCTCGACAGGGGGACGTCTCCTACGAGCAGTACTTC. It encodes CSAPRQGDVSYEQYF.

Only a few counts were recorded for this clonotype. This chain connects TRBV10-3 to TRBJ2-2, with D possibly being TRBD2 (5 bases). The CDR3 is 15 amino acids. Trimming cost V 2 bases and J 6 bases, with 13 bases left between them. Germline values: CDR1 ENHRY, CDR2 SYGVKD. As DNA, the CDR3 is TGTGCCATCAGTGAGCGGGGAGTTCTTCCCGGGGAGCTGTTTTTT. Translation gives CAISERGVLPGELFF.

V is TRBV28 and J is TRBJ1-1; D might be TRBD1 (5 bases). This CDR3 spans 14 amino acids. V lost 6 bases, J lost 7 bases, and 18 bases lay in between. CDR1 and CDR2 from the germline V gene are MDHEN and SYDVKM. The CDR3 loop is CASRADSSRGEAFF. Here the CDR3 DNA reads TGTGCCAGCAGGGCAGACAGTAGCCGTGGTGAAGCTTTCTTT.

This clonotype was counted many times. The chain has TRBV7-2 and TRBJ2-7, with D unclear. Germline-derived CDR1 and CDR2 are SGHTA and FQGNSA. The CDR3 runs 11 residues. V was shortened by 4 bases and J by 3 bases, with 4 bases between the two germline ends. CDR3 region: CASSSYYEQYF. The CDR3 DNA follows: TGTGCCAGCAGCTCCTACTACGAGCAGTACTTC.

This clonotype appeared a few times. The chain couples TRBV20-1 to TRBJ2-1; TRBD1 agrees at 8 bases. The CDR3 extends over 14 amino acids. After removal of 4 bases from V and 2 bases from J, the junction contained 4 bases not matched to a gene. Germline V CDR1 and CDR2: DFQATT, SNEGSKA (reference sequence). For the CDR3, the DNA is TGCAGTGCTATGGGCAGGGGGCCCTACAATGAGCAGTTCTTC. It is translated as CSAMGRGPYNEQFF.

This chain uses TRBV5-6 with TRBJ2-1, with no clear D. The germline gives CDR1 SGHDT, CDR2 YYEEEE. The CDR3 is 15 residues long. The germline V and J ends were trimmed by 5 bases and 2 bases, with 14 bases remaining between them. The CDR3 bases are TGTGCCAGCAGTCGTCCAGTTAAAGCCTACAATGAGCAGTTCTTC. Translated, it gives CASSRPVKAYNEQFF.

The chain couples TRBV12-3 or TRBV12-4 to TRBJ2-7, with 9 bases lining up with TRBD2. The V segment lost 7 bases and the J segment 5 bases; nucleotides outside the gene matches: 12. This CDR3 contains 15 residues. DNA of the CDR3: TGTGCCAGCACCTCCTCTAGCGGGATTCCGGACGAGCAGTACTTC. It translates to CASTSSSGIPDEQYF.

This clonotype was seen a few times. The V gene is TRBV20-1, the J gene TRBJ2-4; 9 bases line up with TRBD1. CDR1 and CDR2 from the germline V gene are DFQATT and SNEGSKA (reference sequence). V was clipped by 6 bases and J by 8 bases; unmatched bases: 11. The CDR3 contains 14 residues. The CDR3 region is CSADRDRDGDIQYF. The DNA for the CDR3 is TGCAGTGCGGACCGGGACAGGGACGGGGACATTCAGTACTTC.

The V gene is TRBV7-3, the J gene TRBJ2-3; 9 bases align to TRBD2. CDR3 size: 16 residues. Germline V CDR1 and CDR2: SGHTA, FQGTGA. The trim removed 5 bases at V and 5 bases at J, leaving 11 bases unmatched. The CDR3 spells CASSPEIAGVVDTQYF. In DNA form, the CDR3 reads TGTGCCAGCAGCCCCGAAATAGCGGGAGTGGTAGATACGCAGTATTTT.

The rearrangement uses TRBV29-1 and TRBJ2-1; D might be TRBD1 or TRBD2, each matching 7 bases. CDR3 length: 16 residues. Germline CDR1 SQVTM, CDR2 ANQGSEA. Between the trimmed V and J ends, which lost 6 bases and 0 bases, there was a span of 18 bases. The CDR3, as DNA: TGCAGCGTCCTACAGGGGCGGGGGAGCTCCTACAATGAGCAGTTCTTC. Protein: CSVLQGRGSSYNEQFF.

V is TRBV27 and J is TRBJ2-7; 10 positions match TRBD1. The germline gives CDR1 MNHEY, CDR2 SMNVEV (reference sequence). V shed 4 bases, J shed 2 bases, and the junction held 5 bases outside the gene matches. The CDR3 spans 15 residues. As DNA, the CDR3 is TGTGCCAGCAGTTGGGGACAGGGGCTAACCTACGAGCAGTACTTC. It translates to CASSWGQGLTYEQYF.

This clonotype was seen only a few times. The chain has TRBV2 and TRBJ1-2, with 10 bases lining up with TRBD1. The CDR3 totals 14 residues. V gave up 4 bases and J gave up 4 bases; unmatched junction bases: 3. Looked up from germline, CDR1 is SNHLY and CDR2 is FYNNEI. Here the CDR3 reads CASSGQGALYGYTF. The DNA for the CDR3 is TGTGCCAGCAGTGGACAGGGGGCACTCTATGGCTACACCTTC.

The chain carries TRBV6-1 and TRBJ2-1, with TRBD2 matching over 10 bases. Trimming at V came to 6 bases and at J to 8 bases, leaving 16 bases not matched to a gene. This CDR3 comprises 17 residues. Germline-derived CDR1 and CDR2 are MNHNS and SASEGT. CDR3 in amino acids: CASRGVGLAGASHEQFF. CDR3 in DNA: TGTGCCAGCAGGGGGGTCGGGCTAGCGGGAGCTTCCCATGAGCAGTTCTTC.

This clonotype was seen a handful of times. The J gene is TRBJ2-5, the V gene TRBV5-5; TRBD2 matches at 11 bases. Germline CDR1 reads SGHKS; CDR2 reads YYEKEE (reference sequence). J lost 0 bases, V lost 4 bases, and 8 bases had no gene match. The length of the CDR3 is 17 residues. CDR3 amino acids: CASSTGTSGLYQETQYF. CDR3 sequence (DNA): TGTGCCAGCAGCACCGGGACTAGCGGCTTATACCAAGAGACCCAGTACTTC.

This chain joins TRBV28 and TRBJ2-7, with D perhaps TRBD1 (6 bases). TRBJ2-1 explains the end of the DNA better; the J call may be wrong. CDR1 is MDHEN and CDR2 is SYDVKM in the germline V gene. This CDR3 is 12 amino acids long. CDR3 sequence: CASRTQGNEQFF. The CDR3 nucleotides are TGTGCCAGCAGGACCCAGGGGAATGAGCAGTTCTTC.

The rearrangement joins TRBV29-1 to TRBJ1-3, with unresolved D. CDR3 length equals 15 residues. Per the germline V gene, CDR1 is SQVTM and CDR2 is ANQGSEA. Trimming stripped 0 bases from V and 8 bases from J, with 17 bases between. The CDR3 coding sequence is TGCAGCGTTGAAGATGCATGGGATGGATCAGACACCATATATTTT. Residues: CSVEDAWDGSDTIYF. Full variable domain (remainder filled in from reference TRBV29-1 and TRBJ1-3): SAVISQKPSRDICQRGTSLTIQCQVDSQVTMMFWYRQQPGQSLTLIATANQGSEATYESGFVIDKFPISRPNLTFSTLTVSNMSPEDSSIYLCSVEDAWDGSDTIYFGEGSWLTVV.

Details on this clonotype: At one end the junction does not follow the germline gene, possibly because of a read error. The V and J genes are TRBV28 and TRBJ1-2; D is ambiguous. The length of the CDR3 is 15 residues. Germline V CDR1 and CDR2: MDHEN, SYDVKM. CDR3 in amino acids: CASSLWAAPNYGYTF. The CDR3 DNA reads TGTGCCAGTAGTTTATGGGCAGCCCCTAACTATGGCTACACCTTC.

This chain joins TRBV28 and TRBJ2-5; weak D call: TRBD1 (5 bases). From germline, CDR1 is MDHEN and CDR2 SYDVKM. This CDR3 comprises 14 residues. The germline V and J ends were trimmed by 5 bases and 4 bases, with 14 bases remaining between them. CDR3 DNA: TGTGCCAGCAGTGCAGGGTCCGACAGAGAGACCCAGTACTTC. Translation gives CASSAGSDRETQYF.

This clonotype was counted between two and nine times. The chain is built from TRBV3-1 and TRBJ2-7; D might be TRBD2 (6 bases). This CDR3 comprises 15 residues. Trimming pared 0 bases from V and 3 bases from J, leaving 12 bases between. Per germline, CDR1 LGHDT and CDR2 YNNKEL (reference sequence). DNA for the CDR3: TGTGCCAGCAGCCAAGAGAGGCGGGGTTTCTACGAGCAGTACTTC. Translating it yields CASSQERRGFYEQYF.